This TCR beta chain is drawn from a study of blood T cell repertoires in COVID-19. Study summary: The cDNA or gDNA used as material had been derived from T cells, B-cell-depleted T cells, or PBMCs.

In the authors' workflow: By means of reference gene primer amplification, nucleated cell counts were estimated. Here immunoSEQ multiplex PCR was the method, and the copy in TCRdb shows in-frame clones only, minus some. The DNA was the basis for D and trimming; V, J and clone size are from that table. The profile shows a few hundred thousand clones, around 83% of them singletons. J was trimmed by 8 bases and V by 5 bases; bases with no gene match: 13. The CDR3 loop spans 17 amino acids. Germline lookup yields CDR1 SGHNT and CDR2 YENEEA. The source material was peripheral blood. The genes are TRBV11-3 and TRBJ2-1, with 12 bases identical to TRBD2. The TCR sequence derives from a woman between 45 and 60 years old with acute or convalescent COVID-19. Here the CDR3 DNA reads TGTGCCAGCAGCCCCCGCCCCTCTAGCGGGAGGGCGGATGAGCAGTTCTTC. Protein sequence: CASSPRPSSGRADEQFF.